This T cell receptor (beta chain) is from a study of blood T cells in healthy people across ages. There are many counts of this clonotype. Its antigen is unidentified. The trim removed 6 bases at V and 0 bases at J, leaving 1 base unmatched. CDR3 length: 13 residues. Study-level points and caveats: Getting older went along with TCR beta diversity per million T cells dropping roughly linearly.

A second PCR of about 7 to 12 cycles used a sample-barcoded 5' primer and a J-beta primer mix. Every cDNA molecule carried a tag from a template-switch adaptor bearing 12 random nucleotides. TCRdb independently ran MiXCR on the 5' RACE reads; one entry per CDR3 protein. Of 650,000 to 1,000,000 distinct CDR3 sequences listed, roughly 34% are singletons. Per sample, at least 5 micrograms of total RNA were extracted. The chain combines TRBV12-3 or TRBV12-4 with TRBJ1-1; 7 bases are shared with TRBD1. The material sequenced was blood. This receptor was taken from a man younger than 30 in good health. The CDR3 DNA reads as TGTGCCAGCAGGGGACAGATGAACACTGAAGCTTTCTTT. As protein: CASRGQMNTEAFF.